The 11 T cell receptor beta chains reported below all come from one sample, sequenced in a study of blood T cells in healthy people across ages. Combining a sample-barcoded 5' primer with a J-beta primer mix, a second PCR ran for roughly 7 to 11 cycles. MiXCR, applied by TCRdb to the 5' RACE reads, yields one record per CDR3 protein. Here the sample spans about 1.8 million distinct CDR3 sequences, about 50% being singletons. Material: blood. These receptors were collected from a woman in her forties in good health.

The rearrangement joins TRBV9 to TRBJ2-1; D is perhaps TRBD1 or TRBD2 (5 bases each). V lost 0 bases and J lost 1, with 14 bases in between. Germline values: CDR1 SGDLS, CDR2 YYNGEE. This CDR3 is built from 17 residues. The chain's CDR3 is CASSVAPAGSSYNEQFF. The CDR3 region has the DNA TGTGCCAGCAGCGTAGCTCCGGCAGGGAGTTCCTACAATGAGCAGTTCTTC.

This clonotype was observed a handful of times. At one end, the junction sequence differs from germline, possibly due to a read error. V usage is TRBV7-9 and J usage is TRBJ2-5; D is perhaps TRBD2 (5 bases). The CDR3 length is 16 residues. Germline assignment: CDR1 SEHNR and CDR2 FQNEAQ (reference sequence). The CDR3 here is CASSLAQLRDGETQYF. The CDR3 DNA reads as TGTGCCAGTAGCTTAGCGCAGCTGAGGGATGGGGAGACCCAGTACTTC. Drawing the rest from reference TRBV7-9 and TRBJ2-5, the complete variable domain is DTGVSQNPRHKITKRGQNVTFRCDPISEHNRLYWYRQTLGQGPEFLTYFQNEAQLEKSRLLSDRFSAERPKGSFSTLEIQRTEQGDSAMYLCASSLAQLRDGETQYFGPGTRLLVL.

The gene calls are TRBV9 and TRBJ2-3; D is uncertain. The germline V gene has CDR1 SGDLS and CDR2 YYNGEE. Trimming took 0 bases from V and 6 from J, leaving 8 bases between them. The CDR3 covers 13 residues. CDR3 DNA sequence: TGTGCCAGCAGCGTAGTAGGAGTCGATACGCAGTATTTT. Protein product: CASSVVGVDTQYF.

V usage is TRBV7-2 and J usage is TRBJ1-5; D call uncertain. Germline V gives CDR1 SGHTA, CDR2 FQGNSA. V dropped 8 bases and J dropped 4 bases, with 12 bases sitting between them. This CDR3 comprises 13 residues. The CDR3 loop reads CASSGWTNQPQHF. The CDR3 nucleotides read TGTGCCAGCTCGGGGTGGACTAATCAGCCCCAGCATTTT.

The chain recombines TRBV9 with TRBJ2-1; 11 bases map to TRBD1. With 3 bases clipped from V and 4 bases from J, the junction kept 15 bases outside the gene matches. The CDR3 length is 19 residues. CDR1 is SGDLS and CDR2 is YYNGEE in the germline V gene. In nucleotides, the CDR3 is TGTGCCAGCAGCGCAGACCTTACCGGGACAGGGGGTTCTTACAATGAGCAGTTCTTC. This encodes CASSADLTGTGGSYNEQFF.

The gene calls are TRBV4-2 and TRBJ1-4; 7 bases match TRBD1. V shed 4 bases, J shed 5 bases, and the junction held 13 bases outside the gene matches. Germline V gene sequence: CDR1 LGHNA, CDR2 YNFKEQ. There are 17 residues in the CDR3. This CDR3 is CASSPLTSGTENEKLFF. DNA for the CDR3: TGTGCCAGCAGCCCTTTGACCTCCGGGACAGAGAATGAAAAACTGTTTTTT.

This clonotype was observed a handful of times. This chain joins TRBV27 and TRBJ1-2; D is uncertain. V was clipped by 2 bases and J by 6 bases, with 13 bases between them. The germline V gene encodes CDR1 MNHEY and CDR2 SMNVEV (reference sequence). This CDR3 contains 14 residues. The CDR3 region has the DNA TGTGCCAGCAGTTTAAGCGGCAGGACGAATGGCTACACCTTC. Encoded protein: CASSLSGRTNGYTF.

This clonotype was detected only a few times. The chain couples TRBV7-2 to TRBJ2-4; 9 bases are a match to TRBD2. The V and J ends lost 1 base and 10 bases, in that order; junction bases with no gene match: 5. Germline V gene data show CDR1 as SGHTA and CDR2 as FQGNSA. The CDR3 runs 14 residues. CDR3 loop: CASSLDSLAGIQYF. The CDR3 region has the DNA TGTGCCAGCAGCTTAGATTCGCTAGCGGGGATTCAGTACTTC.

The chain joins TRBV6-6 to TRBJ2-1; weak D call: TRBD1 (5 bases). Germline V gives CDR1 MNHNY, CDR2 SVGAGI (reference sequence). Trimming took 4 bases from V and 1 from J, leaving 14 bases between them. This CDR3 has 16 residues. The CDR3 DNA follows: TGTGCCAGCAGTTTGAGTAGCTACAGGTCCTACAATGAGCAGTTCTTC. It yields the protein CASSLSSYRSYNEQFF.

Here the CDR3 reads CASSLELRLANTEAFF. The CDR3 bases are TGCGCCAGCAGCTTGGAACTCAGGTTGGCGAACACTGAAGCTTTCTTT. The chain carries TRBV5-1 and TRBJ1-1; the D is unclear. V was clipped by 0 bases and J by 1 base, with 13 bases between them. Germline V CDR1 and CDR2: SGHRS, YFSETQ. The CDR3 extends over 16 amino acids.

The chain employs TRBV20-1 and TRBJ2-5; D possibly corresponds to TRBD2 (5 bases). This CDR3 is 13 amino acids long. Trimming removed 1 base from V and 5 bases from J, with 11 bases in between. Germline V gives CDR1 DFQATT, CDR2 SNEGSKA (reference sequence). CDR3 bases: TGCAGTGCTAGAGGTCCTAGCCGGGAGACCCAGTACTTC. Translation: CSARGPSRETQYF.